These 19 T cell receptor beta chains share one sample of origin, sequenced in a study of neurological immune-mediated disorders. TCRdb independently ran MiXCR on the 5' RACE reads; one entry per CDR3 protein. The table has around 30,000 distinct CDR3 sequences, 4.6% seen once. Sequenced input: PBMCs. These receptors all come from a man aged 18 to 30 in good health.

This clonotype appeared many times. This chain connects TRBV12-3 or TRBV12-4 to TRBJ2-7; D remains unclear. The CDR3 length is 12 residues. V gave up 4 bases and J gave up 2 bases, with 6 bases separating them. The CDR3 sequence is CASSWIPYEQYF. CDR3 in DNA: TGTGCCAGCAGTTGGATCCCCTACGAGCAGTACTTC.

This clonotype was detected many times. The rearrangement uses TRBV9 and TRBJ2-5; tentative D call: TRBD1 (6 bases). Trimming removed 3 bases from V and 2 bases from J, with 11 bases in between. CDR3 length: 14 amino acids. Germline V gene data show CDR1 as SGDLS and CDR2 as YYNGEE. The CDR3 region is CASSADSFQETQYF. The CDR3, as DNA: TGTGCCAGCAGCGCGGACAGTTTTCAAGAGACCCAGTACTTC.

This clonotype was counted only a few times. This chain joins TRBV19 and TRBJ1-2; 8 bases match TRBD1. Looked up from germline, CDR1 is LNHDA and CDR2 is SQIVND (reference sequence). Trimming took 7 bases from V and 4 from J; bases not matched to a gene: 8. The CDR3 covers 14 residues. The CDR3 nucleotides read TGTGCCAGTACAGCAGCAGGGGGCTTCTATGGCTACACCTTC. As protein: CASTAAGGFYGYTF.

This clonotype was seen ten or more times. V and J are TRBV7-9 and TRBJ1-6; TRBD1 agrees at 9 bases. In germline, CDR1 is SEHNR, CDR2 FQNEAQ (reference sequence). The CDR3 consists of 18 residues. Losses at the gene ends were 11 bases for V and 0 bases for J; bases not matched to a gene: 14. The CDR3 DNA follows: TGTGCCGTCCACAGAGGACAGGGGTCTAGCTCCTATAATTCACCCCTCCACTTT. Residues: CAVHRGQGSSSYNSPLHF.

This clonotype was counted many times. This chain uses TRBV20-1 with TRBJ1-6; D uncertain. Trimming pared 1 base from V and 6 bases from J, leaving 16 bases between. Germline CDR1 is DFQATT and CDR2 is SNEGSKA (reference sequence). The CDR3 runs to 16 residues. CDR3 coding DNA: TGCAGTGCTAGAGCCTCACAGCTAGCCTCTAATTCACCCCTCCACTTT. Protein sequence: CSARASQLASNSPLHF.

This clonotype was counted ten times or more. The chain recombines TRBV29-1 with TRBJ2-5; D is possibly TRBD2 (5 bases). The V and J ends lost 6 bases and 1 base respectively, with 12 bases between them. Germline V gene data show CDR1 as SQVTM and CDR2 as ANQGSEA. The CDR3 covers 13 residues. The CDR3 protein is CSVAAGVQETQYF. The DNA of the CDR3 is TGCAGCGTGGCGGCGGGTGTCCAAGAGACCCAGTACTTC.

This clonotype was counted ten times or more. The chain recombines TRBV10-3 with TRBJ2-7; tentative D call: TRBD1 (6 bases). With 6 bases removed from V and 0 bases from J, the gap between germline ends came to 12 bases. Germline loops: CDR1 ENHRY, CDR2 SYGVKD. The CDR3 extends over 14 amino acids. DNA for the CDR3: TGTGCCATCAGGGGGACACAGAGCTCCTACGAGCAGTACTTC. Its translation: CAIRGTQSSYEQYF.

This clonotype was seen many times. The V gene is TRBV10-3, the J gene TRBJ2-1; the match to TRBD1 covers 9 bases. Germline assignment: CDR1 ENHRY and CDR2 SYGVKD. Trimming removed 3 bases from V and 3 bases from J; junction bases left unmatched: 3. The CDR3 runs to 15 residues. The CDR3 loop reads CAISDSTGGYNEQFF. The CDR3 DNA reads TGTGCCATCAGTGACTCGACAGGGGGCTACAATGAGCAGTTCTTC.

This clonotype occurred many times. The rearrangement joins TRBV7-9 to TRBJ2-7; D could derive from TRBD1 or TRBD2 (5 bases each). Germline V CDR1 and CDR2: SEHNR, FQNEAQ (reference sequence). V dropped 6 bases and J dropped 2 bases, with 17 bases sitting between them. The CDR3 runs to 15 residues. CDR3 DNA sequence: TGTGCCAGCAGTAGCACGGTGGGGGTAGCCTACGAGCAGTACTTC. As protein: CASSSTVGVAYEQYF.

The chain joins TRBV6-5 to TRBJ1-1, with D tentatively TRBD1 (5 bases). CDR3 length: 13 residues. Deletions cut 5 bases from V and 12 bases from J, with 19 bases between. Germline CDR1 reads MNHEY; CDR2 reads SVGAGI. CDR3 sequence reads: CASSKSGVERTFF. Here the CDR3 DNA reads TGTGCCAGCAGTAAGTCGGGGGTTGAAAGGACTTTCTTT.

This clonotype was seen repeatedly, ten times or more. This CDR3 is CSAKLYLYTDTQYF. The CDR3 DNA reads as TGCAGTGCTAAGTTATACTTATACACAGATACGCAGTATTTT. This sequence joins TRBV20-1 and TRBJ2-3; no firm D call. The germline V gene encodes CDR1 DFQATT and CDR2 SNEGSKA (reference sequence). The ends were cut back, 4 bases at V and 2 bases at J, with 13 bases in the middle. The CDR3 runs 14 residues.

This clonotype has ten or more counts. The V and J genes are TRBV20-1 and TRBJ1-3; possibly TRBD1 for D (5 bases). From germline, CDR1 is DFQATT and CDR2 SNEGSKA (reference sequence). The CDR3 contains 15 residues. Trimming stripped 4 bases from V and 0 bases from J, with 13 bases between. CDR3 nucleotide sequence: TGCAGTGCTATGGGGGGGGGGAGCTCTGGAAACACCATATATTTT. It yields the protein CSAMGGGSSGNTIYF.

This chain uses TRBV12-3 or TRBV12-4 with TRBJ1-6, with D perhaps matching TRBD1 (6 bases). This CDR3 spans 16 amino acids. The V and J ends lost 8 bases and 7 bases respectively, with 21 bases between them. The CDR3 coding sequence is TGTGCCAGCCCCTCACTTCTTGGGACAAGAAATTCACCCCTCCACTTT. It is translated as CASPSLLGTRNSPLHF.

Many counts were recorded for this clonotype. The chain uses TRBV3-1 and TRBJ1-6, with 8 bases that match TRBD1. The CDR3 has 15 amino acids. Germline loops: CDR1 LGHDT, CDR2 YNNKEL (reference sequence). The V gene end was trimmed by 3 bases and the J gene end by 8 bases; junction bases not matched to a gene: 6. The CDR3 sequence: CASSHRQGRDSPLHF. As DNA, the CDR3 is TGTGCCAGCAGCCACAGACAGGGGAGGGATTCACCCCTCCACTTT.

This clonotype has a count of ten or more. This sequence joins TRBV20-1 and TRBJ1-4; D may be TRBD1 (6 bases). CDR1 is DFQATT and CDR2 is SNEGSKA in the germline V gene (reference sequence). Trimming shortened V by 4 bases and J by 4 bases, and 10 bases separated the two germline ends. The CDR3 extends over 13 amino acids. The CDR3, as DNA: TGCAGTGCTACGGGGGCAGATAATGAAAAACTGTTTTTT. Encoded protein: CSATGADNEKLFF.

In its sample, this clonotype was seen many times. The chain has TRBV7-2 and TRBJ2-7; 9 bases align to TRBD1. Germline V CDR1 and CDR2: SGHTA, FQGNSA. This CDR3 comprises 15 residues. V was clipped by 5 bases and J by 1 base; unmatched bases: 6. CDR3: CASSPGQGTSYEQYF. The CDR3 bases are TGTGCCAGCAGCCCGGGACAGGGAACTTCCTACGAGCAGTACTTC.

This clonotype was seen many times. The V call is TRBV2, the J call TRBJ1-5; 8 bases are a match to TRBD1. CDR1 is SNHLY, CDR2 FYNNEI, per germline. The CDR3 is made up of 13 amino acids. Germline trimming cut 4 bases from V and 4 bases from J; bases unmatched to any gene: 0. The CDR3 loop reads CASSGQGNQPQHF. CDR3 in DNA: TGTGCCAGCAGTGGACAGGGGAATCAGCCCCAGCATTTT.

This clonotype has a count of ten or more. The CDR3 region is CASSYYQSSTDTQYF. In DNA, the CDR3 is TGTGCCAGCAGTTATTACCAGTCTAGCACAGATACGCAGTATTTT. V and J are TRBV12-3 or TRBV12-4 and TRBJ2-3, with no clear D. This CDR3 is 15 amino acids long. The germline V and J ends were trimmed by 4 bases and 0 bases, with 11 bases remaining between them.

This clonotype was recorded at least ten times. The chain joins TRBV6-6 to TRBJ1-3; no reliable D call. V shed 3 bases and J shed 0 bases, with 12 bases lying between them. This CDR3 region has 16 residues. Germline V gives CDR1 MNHNY, CDR2 SVGAGI (reference sequence). This chain's CDR3 is CASSYRQALSGNTIYF. The CDR3 DNA is TGTGCCAGCAGTTATAGGCAGGCCCTCTCTGGAAACACCATATATTTT.